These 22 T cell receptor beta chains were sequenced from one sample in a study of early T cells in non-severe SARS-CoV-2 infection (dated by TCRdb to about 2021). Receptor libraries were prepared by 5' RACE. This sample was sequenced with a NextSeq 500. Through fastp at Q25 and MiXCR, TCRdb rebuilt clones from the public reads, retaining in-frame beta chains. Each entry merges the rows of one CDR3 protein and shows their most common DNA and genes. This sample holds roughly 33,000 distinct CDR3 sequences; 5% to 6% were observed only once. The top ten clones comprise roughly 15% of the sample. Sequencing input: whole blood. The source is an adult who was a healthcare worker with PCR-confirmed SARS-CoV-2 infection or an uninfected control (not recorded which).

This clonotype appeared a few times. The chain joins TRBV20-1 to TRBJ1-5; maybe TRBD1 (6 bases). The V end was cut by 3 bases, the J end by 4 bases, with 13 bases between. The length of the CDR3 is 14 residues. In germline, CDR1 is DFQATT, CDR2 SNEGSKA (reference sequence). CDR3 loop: CSASAGAENQPQHF. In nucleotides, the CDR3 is TGCAGTGCTAGTGCAGGGGCAGAGAATCAGCCCCAGCATTTT.

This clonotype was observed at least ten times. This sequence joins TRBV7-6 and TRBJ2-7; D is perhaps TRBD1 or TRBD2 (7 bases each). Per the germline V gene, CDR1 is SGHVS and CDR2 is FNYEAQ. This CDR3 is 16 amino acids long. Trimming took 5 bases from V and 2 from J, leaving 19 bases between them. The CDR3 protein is CASSPRRGGQPYEQYF. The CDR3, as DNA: TGTGCCAGCAGCCCAAGACGCGGGGGACAGCCCTACGAGCAGTACTTC.

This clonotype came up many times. CDR3 in amino acids: CASSFSGGGANEQFF. The CDR3 DNA follows: TGCGCCAGCAGCTTCTCTGGCGGGGGGGCCAATGAGCAGTTCTTC. V is TRBV5-1 and J is TRBJ2-1; 9 nucleotides line up with TRBD2. This CDR3 spans 15 amino acids. Per the germline V gene, CDR1 is SGHRS and CDR2 is YFSETQ. The junction had 6 bases not matched to a gene; V was cut back by 2 bases and J by 6 bases. Based on the CDR3 plus reference TRBV5-1 and TRBJ2-1, the full variable domain is KAGVTQTPRYLIKTRGQQVTLSCSPISGHRSVSWYQQTPGQGLQFLFEYFSETQRNKGNFPGRFSGRQFSNSRSEMNVSTLELGDSALYLCASSFSGGGANEQFFGPGTRLTVL.

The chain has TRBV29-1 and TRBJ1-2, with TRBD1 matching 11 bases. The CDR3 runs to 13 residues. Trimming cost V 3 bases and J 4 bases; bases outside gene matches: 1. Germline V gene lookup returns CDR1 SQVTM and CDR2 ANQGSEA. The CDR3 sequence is CSVDGQGAYGYTF. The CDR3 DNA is TGCAGCGTTGACGGACAGGGGGCCTATGGCTACACCTTC.

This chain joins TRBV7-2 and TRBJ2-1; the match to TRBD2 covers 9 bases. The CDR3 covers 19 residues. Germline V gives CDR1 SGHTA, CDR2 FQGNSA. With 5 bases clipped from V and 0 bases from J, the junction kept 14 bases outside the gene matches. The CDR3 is CASSPLPGAGGSSYNEQFF. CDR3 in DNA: TGTGCCAGCAGCCCTCTCCCAGGAGCGGGGGGCAGCTCCTACAATGAGCAGTTCTTC.

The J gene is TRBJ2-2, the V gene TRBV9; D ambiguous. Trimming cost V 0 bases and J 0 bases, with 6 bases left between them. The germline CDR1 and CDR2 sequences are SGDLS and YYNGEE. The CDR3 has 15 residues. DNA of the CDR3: TGTGCCAGCAGCGTAGACCTTGCGAACACCGGGGAGCTGTTTTTT. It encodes CASSVDLANTGELFF.

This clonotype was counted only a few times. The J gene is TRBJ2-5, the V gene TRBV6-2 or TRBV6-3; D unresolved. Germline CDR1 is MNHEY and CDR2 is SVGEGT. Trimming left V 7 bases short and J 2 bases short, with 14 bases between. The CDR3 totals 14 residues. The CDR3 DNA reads TGTGCCAGCAACCACGTGGACCCACAAGAGACCCAGTACTTC. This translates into CASNHVDPQETQYF.

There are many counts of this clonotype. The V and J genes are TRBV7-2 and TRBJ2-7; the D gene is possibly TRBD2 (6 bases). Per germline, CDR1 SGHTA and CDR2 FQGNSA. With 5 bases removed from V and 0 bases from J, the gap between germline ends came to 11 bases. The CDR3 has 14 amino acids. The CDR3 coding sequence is TGTGCCAGCAGCCCACCGGGACTCTCCTACGAGCAGTACTTC. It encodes CASSPPGLSYEQYF. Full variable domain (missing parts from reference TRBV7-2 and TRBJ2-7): GAGVSQSPSNKVTEKGKDVELRCDPISGHTALYWYRQSLGQGLEFLIYFQGNSAPDKSGLPSDRFSAERTGGSVSTLTIQRTQQEDSAVYLCASSPPGLSYEQYFGPGTRLTVT.

The CDR3 nucleotides are TGTGCCAGCAGTCGGACAGGGGGCACCGGGTCCTATAATTCACCCCTCCACTTT. Translated: CASSRTGGTGSYNSPLHF. V usage is TRBV6-6 and J usage is TRBJ1-6, with 11 positions matching TRBD1. Germline CDR1 and CDR2: MNHNY and SVGAGI (reference sequence). J gave up 1 base and V 5 bases, and 7 bases lay outside the gene matches. The CDR3 has 18 amino acids.

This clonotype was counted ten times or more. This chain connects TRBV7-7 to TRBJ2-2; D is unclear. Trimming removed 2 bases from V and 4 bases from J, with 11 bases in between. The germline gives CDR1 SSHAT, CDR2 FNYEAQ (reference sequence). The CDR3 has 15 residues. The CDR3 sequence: CASSLSASTTGELFF. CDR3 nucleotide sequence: TGTGCCAGCAGCTTAAGTGCGTCTACCACCGGGGAGCTGTTTTTT.

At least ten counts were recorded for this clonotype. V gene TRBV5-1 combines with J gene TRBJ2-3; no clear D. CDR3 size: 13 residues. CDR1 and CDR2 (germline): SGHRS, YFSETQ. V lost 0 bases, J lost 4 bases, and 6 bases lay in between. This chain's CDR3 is CASSLANSDTQYF. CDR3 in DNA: TGCGCCAGCAGCTTGGCAAACTCAGATACGCAGTATTTT.

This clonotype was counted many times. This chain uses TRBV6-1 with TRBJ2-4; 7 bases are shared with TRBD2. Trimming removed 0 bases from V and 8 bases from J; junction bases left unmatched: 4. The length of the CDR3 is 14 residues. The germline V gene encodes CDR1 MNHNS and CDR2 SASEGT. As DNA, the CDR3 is TGTGCCAGCAGTGAAGCCGGGGGGAAGGACATTCAGTACTTC. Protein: CASSEAGGKDIQYF.

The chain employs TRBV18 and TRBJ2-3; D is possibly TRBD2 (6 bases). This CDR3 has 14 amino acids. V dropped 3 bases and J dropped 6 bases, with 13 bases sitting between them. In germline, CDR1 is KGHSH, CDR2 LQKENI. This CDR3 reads CASSPPTRPDTQYF. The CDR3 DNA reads TGTGCCAGCTCACCTCCGACTAGGCCGGATACGCAGTATTTT.

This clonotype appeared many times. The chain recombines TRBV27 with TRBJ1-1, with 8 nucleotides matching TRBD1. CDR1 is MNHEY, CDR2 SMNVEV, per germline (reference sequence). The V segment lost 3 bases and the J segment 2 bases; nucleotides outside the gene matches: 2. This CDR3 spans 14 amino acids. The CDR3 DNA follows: TGTGCCAGCAGTTTGGGACAGGAAAACACTGAAGCTTTCTTT. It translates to CASSLGQENTEAFF.

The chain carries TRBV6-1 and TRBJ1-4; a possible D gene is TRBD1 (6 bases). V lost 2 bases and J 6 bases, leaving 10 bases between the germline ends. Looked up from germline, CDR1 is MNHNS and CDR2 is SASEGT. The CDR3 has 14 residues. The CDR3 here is CASSESGQHEKLFF. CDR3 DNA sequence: TGTGCCAGCAGTGAATCCGGACAGCATGAAAAACTGTTTTTT.

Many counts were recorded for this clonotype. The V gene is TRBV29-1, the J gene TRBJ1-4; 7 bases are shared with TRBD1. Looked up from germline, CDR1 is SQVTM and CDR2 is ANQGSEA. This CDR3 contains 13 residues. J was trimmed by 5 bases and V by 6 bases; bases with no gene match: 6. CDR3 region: CSVGGQANEKLFF. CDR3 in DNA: TGCAGCGTCGGCGGACAGGCGAATGAAAAACTGTTTTTT.

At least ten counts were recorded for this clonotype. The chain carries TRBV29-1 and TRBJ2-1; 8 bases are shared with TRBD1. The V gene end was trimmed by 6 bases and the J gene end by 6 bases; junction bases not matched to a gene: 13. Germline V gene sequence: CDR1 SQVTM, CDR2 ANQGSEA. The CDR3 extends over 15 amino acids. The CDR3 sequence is CSVDRVSTGGNEQFF. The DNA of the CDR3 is TGCAGCGTGGACAGGGTCTCCACTGGAGGCAATGAGCAGTTCTTC.

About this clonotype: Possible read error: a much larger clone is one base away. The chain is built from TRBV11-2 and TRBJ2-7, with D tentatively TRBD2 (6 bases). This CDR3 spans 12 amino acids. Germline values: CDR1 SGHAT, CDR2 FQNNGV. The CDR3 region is CASSSGLGEQHF. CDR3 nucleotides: TGTGCCAGCAGCTCGGGACTGGGAGAGCAGCACTTC.

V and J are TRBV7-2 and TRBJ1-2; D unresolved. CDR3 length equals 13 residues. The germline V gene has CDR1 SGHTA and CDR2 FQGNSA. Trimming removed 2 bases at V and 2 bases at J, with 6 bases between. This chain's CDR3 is CASSLLENYGYTF. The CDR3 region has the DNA TGTGCCAGCAGCTTATTGGAAAACTATGGCTACACCTTC. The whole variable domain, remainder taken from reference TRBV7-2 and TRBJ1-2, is GAGVSQSPSNKVTEKGKDVELRCDPISGHTALYWYRQSLGQGLEFLIYFQGNSAPDKSGLPSDRFSAERTGGSVSTLTIQRTQQEDSAVYLCASSLLENYGYTFGSGTRLTVV.

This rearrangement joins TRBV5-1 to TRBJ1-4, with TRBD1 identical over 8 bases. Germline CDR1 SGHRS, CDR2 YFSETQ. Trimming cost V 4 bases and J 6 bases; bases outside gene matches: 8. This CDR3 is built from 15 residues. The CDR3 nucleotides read TGCGCCAGCAGCATGCAGGGGGCGATGGATGAAAAACTGTTTTTT. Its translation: CASSMQGAMDEKLFF.

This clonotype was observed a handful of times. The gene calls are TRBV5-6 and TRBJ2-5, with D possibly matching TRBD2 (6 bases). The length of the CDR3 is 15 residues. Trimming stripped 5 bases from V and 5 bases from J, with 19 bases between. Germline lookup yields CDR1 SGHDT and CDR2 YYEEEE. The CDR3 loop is CASSLHPLGGETQYF. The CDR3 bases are TGTGCCAGCAGTTTACATCCACTAGGAGGGGAGACCCAGTACTTC. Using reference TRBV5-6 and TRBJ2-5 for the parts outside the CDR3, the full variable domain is DAGVTQSPTHLIKTRGQQVTLRCSPKSGHDTVSWYQQALGQGPQFIFQYYEEEERQRGNFPDRFSGHQFPNYSSELNVNALLLGDSALYLCASSLHPLGGETQYFGPGTRLLVL.

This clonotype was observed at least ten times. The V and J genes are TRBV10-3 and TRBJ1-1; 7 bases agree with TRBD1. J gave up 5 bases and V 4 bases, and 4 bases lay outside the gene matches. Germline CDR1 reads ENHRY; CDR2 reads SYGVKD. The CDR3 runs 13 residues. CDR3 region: CAISGGQRTEAFF. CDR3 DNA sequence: TGTGCCATCAGTGGGGGACAGCGGACTGAAGCTTTCTTT.